This TCR beta chain was recorded in a study of blood T cells in healthy people across ages. Of note for this clonotype: What it binds is unknown.

Trimming shortened V by 3 bases and J by 1 base, and 13 bases separated the two germline ends. The CDR3 has 14 residues. Germline CDR1 and CDR2: DFQATT and SNEGSKA (reference sequence). Donors ranged from about 6 to 95 years old and were healthy Caucasians in Russia. Whole-study results and caveats: A strong correlation was found between TCR beta diversity and the percentage of naive T cells. Fewer expanded clones and more diversity marked long-lived versus aged donors.

Primed by a sample-barcoded 5' primer and a J-beta primer mix, a second PCR proceeded for about 7 to 11 cycles. The template-switch adaptor, which had 12 random nucleotides, put a tag on each cDNA molecule. One entry per CDR3 protein results from TCRdb running MiXCR on the 5' RACE reads. The sample has 1.5 million to 1.8 million distinct CDR3 sequences; under 55% are singletons. This receptor was identified in a woman aged 18-35 years in good health. The chain joins TRBV20-1 to TRBJ2-7; D is perhaps TRBD1 (5 bases). What was sequenced was blood. The CDR3 loop reads CSASPTVGSYEQYF. CDR3 coding DNA: TGCAGTGCTAGTCCGACAGTGGGATCCTACGAGCAGTACTTC.